Listed below are T cell receptor beta chains from one sample, sequenced in a study of T cell responses to AZD1222 COVID-19 vaccine. TCRdb keeps only in-frame clones here, not all; method: immunoSEQ multiplex PCR. The sample includes some 180,000 clones, around 94% of them seen just once. The starting material was peripheral blood, obtained 28 days after the second dose of the MenACWY control vaccine. These receptors all come from an adult who received the MenACWY meningococcal vaccine as a control. CDR3s include the opening cysteine and the closing phenylalanine or tryptophan. Each record gives: J gene, D gene, clone size, V gene, CDR3 protein, CDR3 DNA. D genes are given only for firm matches. Rows give clone size only sometimes, using once, few, many, or a class for an expanded clone.

TRBJ1-1,-,-,TRBV12-5,CASGYPDRNTEAFF,TGTGCTAGTGGTTACCCGGACAGGAACACTGAAGCTTTCTTT
TRBJ2-7,-,-,TRBV30,CAWRRDTFQEQYF,TGTGCCTGGAGACGGGACACCTTCCAGGAGCAGTACTTC
TRBJ1-2,TRBD1,-,TRBV28,CASSLSGQGAGGYTF,TGTGCCAGCAGTTTATCCGGACAGGGGGCTGGTGGCTACACCTTC
TRBJ2-1,-,-,TRBV25-1,CASSPLSQAGGEQFF,TGTGCCAGCAGTCCACTATCCCAGGCAGGCGGTGAGCAGTTCTTC
TRBJ1-6,-,-,TRBV30,CAWSVNRANNSPLHF,TGTGCCTGGAGTGTAAACAGGGCTAATAATTCACCCCTCCACTTT
TRBJ2-5,-,-,TRBV6-5,CASKFTSLETQYF,TGTGCCAGCAAGTTTACTAGCTTAGAGACCCAGTACTTC
TRBJ2-3,-,-,TRBV5-1,CASSPGGQSDTQYF,TGCGCCAGCAGCCCCGGAGGACAGTCAGATACGCAGTATTTT
TRBJ2-7,-,-,TRBV12-3/TRBV12-4,CASSFSGPLEQYF,TGTGCCAGCAGTTTTTCAGGGCCGCTCGAGCAGTACTTC
TRBJ1-5,TRBD1,-,TRBV28,CASSLSQDRGPQHF,TGTGCCAGCAGTTTATCCCAAGACAGGGGGCCCCAGCATTTT
TRBJ2-7,-,-,TRBV9,CASSVAAGGSYEQYF,TGTGCCAGCAGCGTAGCAGCGGGTGGATCCTACGAGCAGTACTTC
TRBJ2-5,TRBD1,-,TRBV19,CASRRTGGGETQYF,TGTGCCAGTAGGAGGACAGGGGGCGGGGAGACCCAGTACTTC
TRBJ2-5,-,-,TRBV29-1,CSVGLAEKPQETQYF,TGCAGCGTTGGGCTGGCCGAGAAGCCTCAAGAGACCCAGTACTTC
TRBJ1-2,-,-,TRBV5-4,CASSSGGGYGYTF,TGTGCCAGCAGCTCTGGGGGAGGCTATGGCTACACCTTC
TRBJ2-7,-,-,TRBV11-3,CASSSGTLGEQYF,TGTGCCAGCAGCTCGGGCACCCTGGGAGAGCAGTACTTC
TRBJ1-3,TRBD1,-,TRBV19,CASSVGQGASGNTIYF,TGTGCCAGTAGTGTGGGACAGGGGGCCTCAGGAAACACCATATATTTT
TRBJ1-1,TRBD1,-,TRBV2,CASRETGTGNTEAFF,TGTGCCAGCAGGGAAACCGGGACAGGGAACACTGAAGCTTTCTTT
TRBJ1-1,-,-,TRBV7-9,CASSPASGTLDTEAFF,TGTGCCAGCAGCCCCGCGTCAGGGACCTTGGACACTGAAGCTTTCTTT
TRBJ2-3,-,-,TRBV29-1,CSVEGPRRDTQYF,TGCAGCGTTGAAGGCCCGCGGCGGGATACGCAGTATTTT
TRBJ2-1,TRBD2,-,TRBV7-9,CASSHGAGGADEQFF,TGTGCCAGCAGCCACGGGGCGGGAGGGGCGGATGAGCAGTTCTTC
TRBJ2-2,TRBD2,once,TRBV7-9,CASSFSSGTGELFF,TGTGCCAGCAGCTTCTCTAGCGGAACCGGGGAGCTGTTTTTT
TRBJ1-6,-,-,TRBV3-1/TRBV3-2,CASTYGTSPLHF,TGTGCCAGCACATACGGGACTTCACCCCTCCACTTT
TRBJ2-3,-,once,TRBV7-3,CASSPIVGGTDTQYF,TGTGCCAGCAGTCCGATCGTTGGGGGAACAGATACGCAGTATTTT
TRBJ2-7,-,-,TRBV2,CASRRENEQYF,TGTGCCAGCCGACGGGAGAACGAGCAGTACTTC
TRBJ1-1,TRBD1,-,TRBV5-4,CASSGTGGARTEAFF,TGTGCCAGCAGCGGAACAGGGGGCGCGCGAACTGAAGCTTTCTTT
TRBJ2-1,-,-,TRBV5-1,CASSLAGDQSYNEQFF,TGCGCCAGCAGCTTGGCAGGGGACCAATCCTACAATGAGCAGTTCTTC
TRBJ2-7,TRBD1,-,TRBV5-1,CASNRDRGTHEQYF,TGCGCCAGCAATAGGGACAGGGGGACCCACGAGCAGTACTTC
TRBJ2-7,-,-,TRBV7-2,CASSSWDEQYF,TGTGCCAGCAGCTCTTGGGACGAGCAGTACTTC
TRBJ1-6,-,-,TRBV29-1,CSVEGRSGTLHF,TGCAGCGTTGAAGGCCGATCGGGGACCCTCCACTTT
TRBJ1-2,TRBD1,-,TRBV18,CASSPTEGQGYGYTF,TGTGCCAGCTCACCCACCGAGGGACAGGGTTATGGCTACACCTTC
TRBJ1-2,-,-,TRBV6-2/TRBV6-3,CASSYDNRGHKNYGYTF,TGTGCCAGCAGTTACGACAACAGAGGCCATAAGAACTATGGCTACACCTTC